This is a list of T cell receptor beta chains from one sample in a study of OX40 agonist ivuxolimab in advanced cancers. Clones were sequenced by immunoSEQ multiplex PCR, and TCRdb holds only the in-frame ones, with some missing. The sample contains approximately 12,000 clones, about 87% of which appear only once. Sequenced material: CD4+ or CD8+ T cells sorted from blood, taken in a trial of the OX40 agonist ivuxolimab. These receptors all stem from an adult with an advanced solid tumor such as melanoma, head and neck, liver or kidney cancer. CDR3s include the opening cysteine and the closing phenylalanine or tryptophan. D genes are given only for firm matches. Clone size appears in some rows only: once, few, many, or a class for an expanded clone.

CDR3 DNA: TGTGCCAGTAGTCGCTTTGGGGCCTCTGGAAACACCATATATTTT; CDR3 protein: CASSRFGASGNTIYF; V gene: TRBV19; CDR3 length: 15; D gene: -; J gene: TRBJ1-3; clone size: -
CDR3 DNA: TGTGCCAGCAGCTTAGCTGTGGGGGGGCAGACCGGGGAGCTGTTTTTT; CDR3 protein: CASSLAVGGQTGELFF; V gene: TRBV7-6; CDR3 length: 16; D gene: -; J gene: TRBJ2-2; clone size: -
CDR3 DNA: TGTGCCAGCAGCTTATTTCGGGACCCCCGTACTGAAGCTTTCTTT; CDR3 protein: CASSLFRDPRTEAFF; V gene: TRBV7-8; CDR3 length: 15; D gene: -; J gene: TRBJ1-1; clone size: -
CDR3 DNA: TGTGCCATCAGTGAGGGACGGCAAACCTACGAGCAGTACTTC; CDR3 protein: CAISEGRQTYEQYF; V gene: TRBV10-3; CDR3 length: 14; D gene: -; J gene: TRBJ2-7; clone size: -
CDR3 DNA: TGTGCCAGCAGCTTAGCGGGCAGTCCTTACTATGGCTACACCTTC; CDR3 protein: CASSLAGSPYYGYTF; V gene: TRBV7-8; CDR3 length: 15; D gene: -; J gene: TRBJ1-2; clone size: -
CDR3 DNA: TGCGCCAGCAGCCAAGATCAGGGGATAGACTATGGCTACACCTTC; CDR3 protein: CASSQDQGIDYGYTF; V gene: TRBV4-1; CDR3 length: 15; D gene: -; J gene: TRBJ1-2; clone size: -
CDR3 DNA: TGTGCCAGCAGCGGGACAGGGGGCGCGGAGACCCAGTACTTC; CDR3 protein: CASSGTGGAETQYF; V gene: TRBV9; CDR3 length: 14; D gene: TRBD1; J gene: TRBJ2-5; clone size: -
CDR3 DNA: TGTGCCAGCAGTTTATCTGGACAGGGACCCTACGAGCAGTACTTC; CDR3 protein: CASSLSGQGPYEQYF; V gene: TRBV27; CDR3 length: 15; D gene: TRBD1; J gene: TRBJ2-7; clone size: -
CDR3 DNA: TGTGCCACCCACCGGAGGGGGCAGTCTGGAAACACCATATATTTT; CDR3 protein: CATHRRGQSGNTIYF; V gene: TRBV21-1; CDR3 length: 15; D gene: -; J gene: TRBJ1-3; clone size: once
CDR3 DNA: TGCGCCAGCAGAAATGGAGAAGGAAACACTGAAGCTTTCTTT; CDR3 protein: CASRNGEGNTEAFF; V gene: TRBV5-1; CDR3 length: 14; D gene: -; J gene: TRBJ1-1; clone size: few
CDR3 DNA: TGTGCCAGCAAAGGACAGCTCGGGGAGCTGTTTTTT; CDR3 protein: CASKGQLGELFF; V gene: TRBV6-1; CDR3 length: 12; D gene: -; J gene: TRBJ2-2; clone size: -
CDR3 DNA: TGTGCCAGCAGTGCTAACCCCTGGACAGGAGACGGCTACACCTTC; CDR3 protein: CASSANPWTGDGYTF; V gene: TRBV6-4; CDR3 length: 15; D gene: TRBD1; J gene: TRBJ1-2; clone size: -
CDR3 DNA: TGTGCCAGCAGTTTTATGGGAAGTGAAGCTTTCTTT; CDR3 protein: CASSFMGSEAFF; V gene: TRBV27; CDR3 length: 12; D gene: -; J gene: TRBJ1-1; clone size: few
CDR3 DNA: TGTGCCAGCAGTACCCTACCTCTCGCGGGACAGTACTACGAGCAGTACTTC; CDR3 protein: CASSTLPLAGQYYEQYF; V gene: TRBV27; CDR3 length: 17; D gene: -; J gene: TRBJ2-7; clone size: -
CDR3 DNA: TGTGCCAGCAGCGCGGGGACAGGGGGCTTGGAGACCCAGTACTTC; CDR3 protein: CASSAGTGGLETQYF; V gene: TRBV9; CDR3 length: 15; D gene: TRBD1; J gene: TRBJ2-5; clone size: once
CDR3 DNA: TGTGCCAGTAGTTGGACACTTAACTACGAGCAGTACTTC; CDR3 protein: CASSWTLNYEQYF; V gene: TRBV19; CDR3 length: 13; D gene: -; J gene: TRBJ2-7; clone size: large
CDR3 DNA: TGTGCCAGCAGCGTCCGGGACAGCTCCTACGAGCAGTACTTC; CDR3 protein: CASSVRDSSYEQYF; V gene: TRBV9; CDR3 length: 14; D gene: TRBD1; J gene: TRBJ2-7; clone size: -
CDR3 DNA: TGTGCTAGCAGCTCCTCAGCCGGGACAGGGTTCGTCGAGCAGTACTTC; CDR3 protein: CASSSSAGTGFVEQYF; V gene: TRBV7-7; CDR3 length: 16; D gene: TRBD1; J gene: TRBJ2-7; clone size: -
CDR3 DNA: TGTGCCAGCGGACAGGTCCGTACCCAAGAGACCCAGTACTTC; CDR3 protein: CASGQVRTQETQYF; V gene: TRBV25-1; CDR3 length: 14; D gene: TRBD1; J gene: TRBJ2-5; clone size: -
CDR3 DNA: TGTGCCAGCAGTGACAGTCCGTCCGGGGAGCTGTTTTTT; CDR3 protein: CASSDSPSGELFF; V gene: TRBV27; CDR3 length: 13; D gene: -; J gene: TRBJ2-2; clone size: -
CDR3 DNA: TGTGCCACTACTATCGCTCCCTACGCCGACTATGGCTACACCTTC; CDR3 protein: CATTIAPYADYGYTF; V gene: TRBV28; CDR3 length: 15; D gene: -; J gene: TRBJ1-2; clone size: once
CDR3 DNA: TGTGCCAGTAGTCCTGGTGGGACCGAGGCTTACGAGCAGTACTTC; CDR3 protein: CASSPGGTEAYEQYF; V gene: TRBV19; CDR3 length: 15; D gene: -; J gene: TRBJ2-7; clone size: -
CDR3 DNA: TGTGCCAGCAGCTTAGGGACAGGGGGTTTTAGGCAGCCCCAGCATTTT; CDR3 protein: CASSLGTGGFRQPQHF; V gene: TRBV5-6; CDR3 length: 16; D gene: TRBD1; J gene: TRBJ1-5; clone size: -